This TCR beta chain comes out of a study of T cell repertoires in aging, cancer and after chemotherapy. Germline lookup yields CDR1 LGHNA and CDR2 YSLEER. After removal of 4 bases from V and 0 bases from J, the junction contained 3 bases not matched to a gene. CDR3 length equals 15 residues. TRB rearrangements spanning V, D and J were amplified using mixed TRB-A/B primers. TCRdb recomputed calls from the multiplex PCR reads with MiXCR, one row per CDR3 protein. The sample consists of almost 3,000 distinct CDR3 sequences, almost 25% of them appearing once. Peripheral blood genomic DNA, not sorted cells or RNA, was the template.

Input material: blood. The clonotype comes from a human donor with a solid tumor. The rearrangement joins TRBV4-3 to TRBJ2-1, with TRBD2 matching 7 bases. The CDR3 is CASSPSGSSYNEQFF. The CDR3 DNA is TGCGCCAGCAGCCCTAGCGGAAGCTCCTACAATGAGCAGTTCTTC.